This TCR beta chain was identified in a study of blood T cell repertoires in COVID-19. Original methodology: Estimation of nucleated cell counts relied on the amplification of reference gene primers. Profiled with immunoSEQ multiplex PCR; TCRdb holds only in-frame clones, not every one. D and trimming come from the DNA, and the V and J calls and clone size come from that table. The table includes 150,000 to 200,000 clones, more than 85% detected once. In germline, CDR1 is MNHEY, CDR2 SVGAGI. The CDR3 totals 14 residues. The trim removed 0 bases at V and 4 bases at J, leaving 2 bases unmatched. About this clone itself: Other nucleotide sequences from this sample produce the same CDR3.

Sequenced: peripheral blood. The chain has TRBV6-5 and TRBJ2-5; TRBD2 matches 7 bases. The sequence came from a man in his sixties or seventies with active or convalescent COVID-19. The CDR3 region has the DNA TGTGCCAGCAGTTACTCGGGGGGGAGAGAGACCCAGTACTTC. Translating gives CASSYSGGRETQYF.